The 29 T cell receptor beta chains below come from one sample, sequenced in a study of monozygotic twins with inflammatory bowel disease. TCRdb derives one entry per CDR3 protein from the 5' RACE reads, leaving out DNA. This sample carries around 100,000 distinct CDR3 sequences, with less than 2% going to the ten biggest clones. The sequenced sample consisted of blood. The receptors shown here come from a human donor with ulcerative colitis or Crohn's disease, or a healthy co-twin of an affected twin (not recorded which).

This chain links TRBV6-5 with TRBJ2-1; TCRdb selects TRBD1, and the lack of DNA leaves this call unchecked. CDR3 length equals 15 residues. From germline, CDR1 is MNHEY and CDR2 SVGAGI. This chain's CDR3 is CASSLRDRGDNEQFF.

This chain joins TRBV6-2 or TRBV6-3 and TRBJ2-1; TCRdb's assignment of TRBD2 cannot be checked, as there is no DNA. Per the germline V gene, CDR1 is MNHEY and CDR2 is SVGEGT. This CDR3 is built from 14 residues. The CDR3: CASGLAGEDDEQFF.

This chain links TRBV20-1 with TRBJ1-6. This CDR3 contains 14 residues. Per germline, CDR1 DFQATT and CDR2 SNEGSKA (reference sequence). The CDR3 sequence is CSARDRSYNSPLHF.

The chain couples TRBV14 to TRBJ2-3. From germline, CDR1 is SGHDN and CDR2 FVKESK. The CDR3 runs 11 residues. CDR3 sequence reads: CASSTGSGQYF.

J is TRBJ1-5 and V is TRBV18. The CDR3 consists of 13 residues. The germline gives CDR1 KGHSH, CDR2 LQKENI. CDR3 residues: CASSPLGVQPQHF.

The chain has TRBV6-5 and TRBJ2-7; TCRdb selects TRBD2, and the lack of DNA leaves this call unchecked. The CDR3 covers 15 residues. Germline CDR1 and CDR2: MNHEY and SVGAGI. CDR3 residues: CASSYSFGGSYEQYF.

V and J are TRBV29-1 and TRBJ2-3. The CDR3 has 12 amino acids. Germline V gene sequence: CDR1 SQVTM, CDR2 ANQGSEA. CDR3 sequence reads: CSVDSSTDTQYF.

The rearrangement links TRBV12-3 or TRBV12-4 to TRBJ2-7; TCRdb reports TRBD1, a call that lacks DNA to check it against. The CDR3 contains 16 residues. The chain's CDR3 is CASSRSGGTGGQEQYF.

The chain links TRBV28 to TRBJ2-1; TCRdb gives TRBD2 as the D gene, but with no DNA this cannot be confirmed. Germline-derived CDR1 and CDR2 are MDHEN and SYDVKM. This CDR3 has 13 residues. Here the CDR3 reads CASRETSSGEQFF.

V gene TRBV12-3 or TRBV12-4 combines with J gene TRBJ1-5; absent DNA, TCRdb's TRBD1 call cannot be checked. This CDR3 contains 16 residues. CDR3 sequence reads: CASNQDRDTNNQPQHF.

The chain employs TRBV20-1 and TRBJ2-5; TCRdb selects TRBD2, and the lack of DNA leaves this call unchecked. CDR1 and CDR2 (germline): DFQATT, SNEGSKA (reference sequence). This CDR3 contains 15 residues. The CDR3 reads CSAIKGGRYQETQYF.

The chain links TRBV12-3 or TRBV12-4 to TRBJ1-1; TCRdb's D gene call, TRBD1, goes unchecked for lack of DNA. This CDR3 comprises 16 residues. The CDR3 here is CASSLAGRGRETEAFF.

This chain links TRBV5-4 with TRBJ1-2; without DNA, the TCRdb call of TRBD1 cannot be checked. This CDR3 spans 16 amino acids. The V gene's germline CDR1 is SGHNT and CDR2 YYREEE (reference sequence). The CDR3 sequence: CASSWGTGYKIYGYTF.

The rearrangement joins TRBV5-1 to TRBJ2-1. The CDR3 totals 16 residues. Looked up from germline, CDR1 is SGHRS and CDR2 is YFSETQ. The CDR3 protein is CASSPFEGASYNEQFF.

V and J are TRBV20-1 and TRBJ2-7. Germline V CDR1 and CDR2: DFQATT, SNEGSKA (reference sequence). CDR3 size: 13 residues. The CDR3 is CSVLQASSYEQYF.

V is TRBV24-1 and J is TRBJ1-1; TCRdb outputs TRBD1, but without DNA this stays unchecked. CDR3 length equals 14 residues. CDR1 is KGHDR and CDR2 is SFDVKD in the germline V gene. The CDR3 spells CATSDPGTGVEAFF.

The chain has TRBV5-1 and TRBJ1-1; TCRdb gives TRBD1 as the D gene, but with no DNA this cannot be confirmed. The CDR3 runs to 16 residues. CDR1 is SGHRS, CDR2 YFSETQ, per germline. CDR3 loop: CASSQTLQGSNTEAFF.

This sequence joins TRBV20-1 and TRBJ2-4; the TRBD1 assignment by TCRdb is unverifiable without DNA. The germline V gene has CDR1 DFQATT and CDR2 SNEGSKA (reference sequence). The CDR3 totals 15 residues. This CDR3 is CSAKSSGTNKNIQYF.

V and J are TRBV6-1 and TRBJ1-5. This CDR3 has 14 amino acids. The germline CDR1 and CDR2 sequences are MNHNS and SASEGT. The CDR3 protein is CASSKTAGVQPQHF.

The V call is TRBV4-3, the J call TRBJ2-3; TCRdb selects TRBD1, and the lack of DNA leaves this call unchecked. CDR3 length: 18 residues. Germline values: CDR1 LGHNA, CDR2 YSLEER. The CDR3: CASSQVWGGALLTDTQYF.

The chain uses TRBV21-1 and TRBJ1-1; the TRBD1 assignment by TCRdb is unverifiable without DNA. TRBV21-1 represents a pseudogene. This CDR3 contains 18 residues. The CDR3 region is CASSKAQGQCSLNTEAFF.

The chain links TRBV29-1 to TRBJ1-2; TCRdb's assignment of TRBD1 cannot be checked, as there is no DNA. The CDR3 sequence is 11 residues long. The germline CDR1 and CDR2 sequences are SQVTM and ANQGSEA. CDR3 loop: CSVAQGNGYTF.

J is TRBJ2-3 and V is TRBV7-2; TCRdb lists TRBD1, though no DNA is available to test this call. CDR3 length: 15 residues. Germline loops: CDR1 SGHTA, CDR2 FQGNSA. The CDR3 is CASSFKGGAPDTQYF.

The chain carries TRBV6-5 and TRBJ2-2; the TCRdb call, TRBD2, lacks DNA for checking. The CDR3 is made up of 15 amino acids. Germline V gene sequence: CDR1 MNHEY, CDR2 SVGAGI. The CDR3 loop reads CGSSLTSSGTGELFF.

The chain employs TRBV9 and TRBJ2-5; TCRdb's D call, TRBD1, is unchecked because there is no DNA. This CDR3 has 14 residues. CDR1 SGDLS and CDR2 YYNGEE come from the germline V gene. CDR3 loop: CASSSGQGRETQYF.

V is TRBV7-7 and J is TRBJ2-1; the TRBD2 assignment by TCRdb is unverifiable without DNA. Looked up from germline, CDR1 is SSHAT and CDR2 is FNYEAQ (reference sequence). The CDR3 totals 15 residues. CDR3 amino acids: CASSRGRGSYNEQFF.

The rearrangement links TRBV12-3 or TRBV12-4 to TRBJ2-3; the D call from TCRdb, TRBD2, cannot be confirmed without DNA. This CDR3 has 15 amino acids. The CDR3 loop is CASSFGLAGGDTQYF.

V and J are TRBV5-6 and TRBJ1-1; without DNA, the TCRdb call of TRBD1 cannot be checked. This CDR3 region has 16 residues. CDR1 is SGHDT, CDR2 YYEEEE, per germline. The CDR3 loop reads CASSLGVRASGTEAFF.

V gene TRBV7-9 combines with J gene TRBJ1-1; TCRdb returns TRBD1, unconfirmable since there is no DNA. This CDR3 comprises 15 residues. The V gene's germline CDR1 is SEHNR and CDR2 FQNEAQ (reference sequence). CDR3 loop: CASSLVAAPNTEAFF. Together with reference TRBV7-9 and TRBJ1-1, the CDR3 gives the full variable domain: DTGVSQNPRHKITKRGQNVTFRCDPISEHNRLYWYRQTLGQGPEFLTYFQNEAQLEKSRLLSDRFSAERPKGSFSTLEIQRTEQGDSAMYLCASSLVAAPNTEAFFGQGTRLTVV.